This T cell receptor (beta chain) comes out of a study of monozygotic twins with inflammatory bowel disease. Whole-blood total RNA was extracted without T cell sorting. A template switching step added UMIs, each with a 6-nucleotide sample barcode. TCRdb re-called the 5' RACE reads and gives one entry per CDR3 protein, without DNA. Listed are 190,000 or so distinct CDR3 sequences; 1.5% to 2% falls within the top ten. The CDR3 has 17 residues. Germline V gene lookup returns CDR1 SEHNR and CDR2 FQNEAQ (reference sequence). This receptor was obtained from a human donor with ulcerative colitis or Crohn's disease, or a healthy co-twin of an affected twin (not recorded which). Specimen: blood. This rearrangement joins TRBV7-9 to TRBJ1-1. The CDR3 region is CASSPSPGALGHDEAFF.